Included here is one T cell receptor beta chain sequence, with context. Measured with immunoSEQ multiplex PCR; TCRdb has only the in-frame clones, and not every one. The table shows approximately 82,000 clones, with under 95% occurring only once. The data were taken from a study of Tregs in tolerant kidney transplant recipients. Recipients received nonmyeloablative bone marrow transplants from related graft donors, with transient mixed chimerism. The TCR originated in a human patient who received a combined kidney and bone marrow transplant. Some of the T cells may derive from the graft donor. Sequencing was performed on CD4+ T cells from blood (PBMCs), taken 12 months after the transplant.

DNA of the CDR3: TGTGCCAGCAGCTTAGAACCACAGTCTAAGACCCAGTACTTC. It yields the protein CASSLEPQSKTQYF. The rearrangement joins TRBV7-2 to TRBJ2-5; D not resolved. Germline CDR1 and CDR2: SGHTA and FQGNSA. With 1 base removed from V and 6 bases from J, the gap between germline ends came to 12 bases. The CDR3 loop spans 14 amino acids. The variable domain in full, with the rest retrieved from reference TRBV7-2 and TRBJ2-5, is GAGVSQSPSNKVTEKGKDVELRCDPISGHTALYWYRQSLGQGLEFLIYFQGNSAPDKSGLPSDRFSAERTGGSVSTLTIQRTQQEDSAVYLCASSLEPQSKTQYFGPGTRLLVL.